This passage covers 10 T cell receptor beta chains from one sample sequenced in a study of blood T cell repertoires in COVID-19. Assay: immunoSEQ multiplex PCR; the TCRdb copy retains only in-frame clones and omits some. The sample carries fewer than 300,000 clones, more than 70% recorded once. The sequenced material came from peripheral blood. Receptor source: a man aged 80 or over with acute or convalescent COVID-19.

The chain is built from TRBV6-8 and TRBJ2-5; TRBD2 matches at 10 bases. The CDR3 is 17 residues long. Losses at the gene ends were 5 bases for V and 5 bases for J; bases not matched to a gene: 14. Germline values: CDR1 MNHGY, CDR2 SAAAGT. The CDR3 DNA reads as TGTGCCAGCAGTCAAACCATGCCTAGCGGGAGCGGGGAGACCCAGTACTTC. Translation gives CASSQTMPSGSGETQYF.

The rearrangement joins TRBV29-1 to TRBJ2-3; 7 bases are shared with TRBD1. From germline, CDR1 is SQVTM and CDR2 ANQGSEA. This CDR3 has 12 amino acids. The V and J ends lost 8 bases and 6 bases, in that order; junction bases with no gene match: 8. CDR3 amino acids: CSFRQGADTQYF. CDR3 coding DNA: TGCAGCTTCCGACAGGGTGCCGATACGCAGTATTTT.

The chain employs TRBV10-3 and TRBJ2-7; 11 nucleotides agree with TRBD1. V shed 2 bases, J shed 9 bases, and the junction held 0 bases outside the gene matches. This CDR3 is 12 amino acids long. From germline, CDR1 is ENHRY and CDR2 SYGVKD. CDR3 amino acids: CAISEGTGGQYF. CDR3 DNA: TGTGCCATCAGTGAGGGGACAGGGGGGCAGTACTTC.

The V gene is TRBV11-3, the J gene TRBJ2-7; no firm D call. Germline V CDR1 and CDR2: SGHNT, YENEEA. Trimming pared 0 bases from V and 0 bases from J, leaving 6 bases between. The CDR3 sequence is 14 residues long. In DNA form, the CDR3 reads TGTGCCAGCAGCTTAGACGCTAGCTCCTACGAGCAGTACTTC. Amino acids: CASSLDASSYEQYF.

The chain has TRBV4-1 and TRBJ1-3; the D gene is possibly TRBD1 (6 bases). Germline V lookup: CDR1 MGHRA, CDR2 YSYEKL. The CDR3 length is 15 residues. V was clipped by 0 bases and J by 4 bases, with 10 bases between them. The CDR3: CASSQEPGAGNTIYF. The CDR3 DNA reads TGCGCCAGCAGCCAAGAGCCAGGGGCAGGAAACACCATATATTTT.

V gene TRBV7-9 combines with J gene TRBJ2-7, with a weak D call TRBD1 (6 bases). Trimming took 2 bases from V and 0 from J, leaving 17 bases between them. The germline CDR1 and CDR2 sequences are SEHNR and FQNEAQ (reference sequence). This CDR3 is built from 17 residues. The CDR3 reads CASSLFPSDRSSYEQYF. The CDR3 DNA is TGTGCCAGCAGCTTATTCCCCAGTGACAGGAGCTCCTACGAGCAGTACTTC. Using reference TRBV7-9 and TRBJ2-7 for the parts outside the CDR3, the full variable domain is DTGVSQNPRHKITKRGQNVTFRCDPISEHNRLYWYRQTLGQGPEFLTYFQNEAQLEKSRLLSDRFSAERPKGSFSTLEIQRTEQGDSAMYLCASSLFPSDRSSYEQYFGPGTRLTVT.

The J gene is TRBJ1-2, the V gene TRBV6-1, with 7 bases identical to TRBD1. The germline V gene has CDR1 MNHNS and CDR2 SASEGT. V was pared by 3 bases and J by 8 bases, with 9 bases of the junction left unmatched. CDR3 length: 14 amino acids. Here the CDR3 reads CASSEIRGFWGYTF. In nucleotides, the CDR3 is TGTGCCAGCAGTGAGATCAGGGGGTTTTGGGGCTACACCTTC.

V usage is TRBV19 and J usage is TRBJ1-6; D gene uncertain. The V gene's germline CDR1 is LNHDA and CDR2 SQIVND (reference sequence). The ends were cut back, 3 bases at V and 10 bases at J, with 16 bases in the middle. This CDR3 spans 15 amino acids. CDR3 region: CASSIAGHRASPLHF. The CDR3 DNA follows: TGTGCCAGTAGTATTGCGGGCCATCGGGCATCACCCCTCCACTTT.

The chain has TRBV9 and TRBJ2-2, with no clear D. V was shortened by 4 bases and J by 1 base, with 14 bases between the two germline ends. The CDR3 loop spans 16 amino acids. CDR1 is SGDLS and CDR2 is YYNGEE in the germline V gene. In DNA form, the CDR3 reads TGTGCCAGCAGCCCTCGTGACCCTAGGAACACCGGGGAGCTGTTTTTT. It encodes CASSPRDPRNTGELFF.

The J gene is TRBJ2-7, the V gene TRBV29-1; 7 nucleotides agree with TRBD1. The CDR3 loop spans 14 amino acids. The V and J ends lost 7 bases and 5 bases, in that order; junction bases with no gene match: 14. The germline V gene has CDR1 SQVTM and CDR2 ANQGSEA. The CDR3 DNA reads TGCAGCGCGAGCAGGGGGAGCGCAGTCCACGAGCAGTACTTC. Amino acids: CSASRGSAVHEQYF.